The clone carrying this T cell receptor (beta chain) appeared once. The data were obtained in a study of control samples from healthy donors and cancer patients. Sequencing used immunoSEQ multiplex PCR; TCRdb keeps in-frame clones, though not all of them. The data contain approximately 97,000 clones, about 90% of them singletons. The germline V and J ends were trimmed by 3 bases and 11 bases, with 23 bases remaining between them. CDR3 length: 16 amino acids. This chain uses TRBV23-1 with TRBJ2-1, with D possibly being TRBD2 (6 bases). TRBV23-1 is an ORF, and what it does is uncertain. This TCR was recovered from a woman between 18 and 29 years old in good health. Sample: blood. CDR3 DNA: TGCGCCAGCAGTCAGGGCACGGGAGCTGCAGAATTACAGCAGTTCTTC. Protein: CASSQGTGAAELQQFF.